Following are 20 T cell receptor beta chains from one sample sequenced in a study of glioma-infiltrating T cells after dendritic cell vaccination. Time point described: after dendritic cell vaccination, including at tumor progression/relapse. Repertoires were generated with immunoSEQ multiplex PCR, while TCRdb's copy carries only in-frame clones and drops some. The sample has 98,000 or so clones, 80% seen once. Sequencing used blood, obtained after dendritic cell vaccination. The source is a human donor with glioblastoma.

The genes are TRBV2 and TRBJ1-1; possibly TRBD1 for D (5 bases). Germline V gene sequence: CDR1 SNHLY, CDR2 FYNNEI. Between the trimmed V and J ends, which lost 3 bases and 5 bases, there was a span of 19 bases. The CDR3 runs to 16 residues. This chain's CDR3 is CASSERPAGVGTEAFF. The CDR3 bases are TGTGCCAGCAGTGAGAGACCGGCGGGGGTGGGGACTGAAGCTTTCTTT.

V usage is TRBV5-1 and J usage is TRBJ2-7; 9 nucleotides agree with TRBD1. Germline V lookup: CDR1 SGHRS, CDR2 YFSETQ. Losses at the gene ends were 2 bases for V and 2 bases for J; bases not matched to a gene: 8. There are 16 residues in the CDR3. CDR3 nucleotides: TGCGCCAGCAGCTTCGACGGGACAGGGTTTGCCTACGAGCAGTACTTC. Residues: CASSFDGTGFAYEQYF. Filled out from reference TRBV5-1 and TRBJ2-7, the complete variable domain reads KAGVTQTPRYLIKTRGQQVTLSCSPISGHRSVSWYQQTPGQGLQFLFEYFSETQRNKGNFPGRFSGRQFSNSRSEMNVSTLELGDSALYLCASSFDGTGFAYEQYFGPGTRLTVT.

V and J are TRBV5-4 and TRBJ1-6; possible D gene TRBD1, 5 bases. From germline, CDR1 is SGHNT and CDR2 YYREEE (reference sequence). V was cut by 4 bases and J by 7 bases, with 15 bases left in between. This CDR3 contains 15 residues. CDR3: CASSPPDGGNSPLHF. CDR3 bases: TGTGCCAGCAGCCCTCCGGACGGGGGGAATTCACCCCTCCACTTT.

This clone was recorded once. The genes are TRBV5-1 and TRBJ1-1; perhaps TRBD1 as D (6 bases). From germline, CDR1 is SGHRS and CDR2 YFSETQ. CDR3 size: 13 residues. The V and J ends lost 4 bases and 2 bases respectively, with 9 bases between them. The CDR3 region has the DNA TGCGCCAGCAGCAGGACAGTTAACACTGAAGCTTTCTTT. Protein: CASSRTVNTEAFF. The full variable domain, with the rest looked up from reference TRBV5-1 and TRBJ1-1, is KAGVTQTPRYLIKTRGQQVTLSCSPISGHRSVSWYQQTPGQGLQFLFEYFSETQRNKGNFPGRFSGRQFSNSRSEMNVSTLELGDSALYLCASSRTVNTEAFFGQGTRLTVV.

V and J are TRBV5-1 and TRBJ1-4; 8 bases agree with TRBD1. J lost 7 bases, V lost 1 base, and 6 bases had no gene match. This CDR3 has 15 amino acids. The germline V gene has CDR1 SGHRS and CDR2 YFSETQ. The CDR3 reads CASSLNGQGGEKLFF. The CDR3 DNA follows: TGCGCCAGCAGCTTGAACGGACAGGGCGGTGAAAAACTGTTTTTT.

The rearrangement joins TRBV11-1 to TRBJ2-2, with 7 bases that match TRBD1. CDR3 size: 14 residues. With V trimmed by 10 bases and J by 1 base, 6 bases remained unmatched. CDR1 and CDR2 (germline): SGHAT, FQDESV (reference sequence). The CDR3 sequence: CATARTGNTGELFF. CDR3 nucleotides: TGTGCCACCGCCCGGACAGGGAACACCGGGGAGCTGTTTTTT. Looking up the rest from reference TRBV11-1 and TRBJ2-2 gives the full variable domain: EAEVAQSPRYKITEKSQAVAFWCDPISGHATLYWYRQILGQGPELLVQFQDESVVDDSQLPKDRFSAERLKGVDSTLKIQPAELGDSAMYLCATARTGNTGELFFGEGSRLTVL.

The gene calls are TRBV5-4 and TRBJ1-2; 9 bases are shared with TRBD1. The germline gives CDR1 SGHNT, CDR2 YYREEE (reference sequence). The CDR3 has 14 amino acids. J was trimmed by 4 bases and V by 5 bases; bases with no gene match: 6. CDR3 residues: CASSFTGGGYGYTF. In DNA form, the CDR3 reads TGTGCCAGCAGTTTTACAGGGGGCGGCTATGGCTACACCTTC.

The chain employs TRBV19 and TRBJ1-1, with D possibly TRBD1 on 5 matching bases. The V end was cut by 7 bases, the J end by 5 bases, with 17 bases between. The CDR3 has 14 amino acids. CDR1 LNHDA and CDR2 SQIVND come from the germline V gene (reference sequence). Written as DNA, the CDR3 is TGTGCCAGTAAACTGGGGCCTATGAGAACTGAAGCTTTCTTT. It translates to CASKLGPMRTEAFF.

The rearrangement links TRBV4-1 to TRBJ1-2; 7 positions match TRBD1. The CDR3 extends over 15 amino acids. V gave up 4 bases and J gave up 3 bases; unmatched junction bases: 8. Germline CDR1 reads MGHRA; CDR2 reads YSYEKL. As DNA, the CDR3 is TGCGCCAGCAGCCCCGTCCCGACAGGGCACTATGGCTACACCTTC. It codes for CASSPVPTGHYGYTF.

This clone has a single count. The chain links TRBV10-3 to TRBJ1-2, with 9 bases that match TRBD1. V shed 6 bases and J 3 bases; nucleotides not matched to a gene: 11. The CDR3 spans 16 residues. CDR1 and CDR2 (germline): ENHRY, SYGVKD. CDR3 loop: CAISHGTGQGDYGYTF. The CDR3, as DNA: TGTGCCATCAGCCACGGGACAGGGCAAGGGGACTATGGCTACACCTTC.

The table lists this clone with a few counts. The rearrangement uses TRBV19 and TRBJ2-5, with unresolved D. This CDR3 is 14 amino acids long. V lost 3 bases and J lost 2, with 10 bases in between. Germline CDR1 is LNHDA and CDR2 is SQIVND (reference sequence). CDR3 loop: CASSIWNRQETQYF. For the CDR3, the DNA is TGTGCCAGTAGTATCTGGAACAGACAAGAGACCCAGTACTTC.

V and J are TRBV6-6 and TRBJ2-7; 7 positions agree with TRBD2. CDR1 and CDR2 from the germline V gene are MNHNY and SVGAGI (reference sequence). V trimming: 6 bases; J trimming: 0 bases; junction bases outside the gene matches: 2. The CDR3 is 13 residues long. The CDR3 DNA reads as TGTGCCAGCAGGACGGGGGGCTCCTACGAGCAGTACTTC. It is translated as CASRTGGSYEQYF.

The chain uses TRBV7-9 and TRBJ2-3; D is perhaps TRBD2 (6 bases). This CDR3 region has 14 residues. CDR1 is SEHNR, CDR2 FQNEAQ, per germline (reference sequence). The V end lost 5 bases, the J end lost 2 bases, and 11 bases lay between the germline ends. In nucleotides, the CDR3 is TGTGCCAGCAGCCTCGGGACTCACACAGATACGCAGTATTTT. Protein sequence: CASSLGTHTDTQYF.

The V call is TRBV7-9, the J call TRBJ2-5, with 8 bases fitting TRBD1. In germline, CDR1 is SEHNR, CDR2 FQNEAQ (reference sequence). Trimming at V came to 2 bases and at J to 4 bases, leaving 3 bases not matched to a gene. CDR3 length: 14 amino acids. This CDR3 reads CASSLSRGRETQYF. CDR3 DNA: TGTGCCAGCAGCTTATCCAGGGGGCGAGAGACCCAGTACTTC.

The chain carries TRBV28 and TRBJ2-7; 8 bases are shared with TRBD1. The CDR3 is 14 amino acids. Trimming removed 4 bases from V and 8 bases from J; junction bases left unmatched: 10. The germline gives CDR1 MDHEN, CDR2 SYDVKM. This CDR3 reads CASSWNDRGNKQYF. CDR3 nucleotides: TGTGCCAGCAGTTGGAACGACAGGGGAAACAAGCAGTACTTC.

The count of this clone is one. The chain is built from TRBV10-1 and TRBJ2-1, with 13 bases aligning to TRBD2. The V gene's germline CDR1 is WNHNN and CDR2 SYGVQD (reference sequence). The CDR3 consists of 16 residues. J was trimmed by 4 bases and V by 7 bases; bases with no gene match: 7. The CDR3 bases are TGCGCCAGCACTGCAGGGACTAGCGGGGATTACAATGAGCAGTTCTTC. Translating it yields CASTAGTSGDYNEQFF.

This clone has more than one count but fewer than ten. The J gene is TRBJ1-1, the V gene TRBV7-9, with D possibly matching TRBD1 (6 bases). This CDR3 is built from 16 residues. Germline V gene data show CDR1 as SEHNR and CDR2 as FQNEAQ (reference sequence). V lost 2 bases, J lost 1 base, and 14 bases lay in between. CDR3 nucleotides: TGTGCCAGCAGCTTATGGGGGCGGAGCGCGAACACTGAAGCTTTCTTT. This gives the protein CASSLWGRSANTEAFF.

This clone occurred a few times. This chain connects TRBV30 to TRBJ2-7; 7 bases are shared with TRBD1. The CDR3 totals 12 residues. V shed 1 base, J shed 7 bases, and the junction held 4 bases outside the gene matches. CDR1 and CDR2 from the germline V gene are GTSNPN and SVGIG (reference sequence). Here the CDR3 reads CAWSARGQEQYF. The CDR3 DNA sequence: TGTGCCTGGAGTGCCCGGGGACAGGAGCAGTACTTC.

The table lists this clone with a count of one. V usage is TRBV6-1 and J usage is TRBJ2-7; 7 nucleotides align to TRBD1. The V gene's germline CDR1 is MNHNS and CDR2 SASEGT. CDR3 length: 14 residues. V trimming: 5 bases; J trimming: 3 bases; junction bases outside the gene matches: 7. The CDR3 protein is CASSYRQGVYEQYF. The CDR3 nucleotides read TGTGCCAGCAGTTATAGACAGGGTGTCTACGAGCAGTACTTC.

The chain combines TRBV25-1 with TRBJ2-7; TRBD1 agrees at 9 bases. The CDR3 loop spans 13 amino acids. The germline V gene encodes CDR1 MGHDK and CDR2 SYGVNS. V dropped 6 bases and J dropped 9; count of bases not matched to a gene: 9. The CDR3 sequence: CASSATGGFAQYF. The CDR3 nucleotides are TGTGCCAGCAGCGCAACAGGGGGCTTCGCGCAGTACTTC.